A selection of T cell receptor beta chains follows, all from one sample in a study of cytomegalovirus exposure and HLA in healthy donors. The table came from immunoSEQ multiplex PCR; TCRdb's copy has only in-frame clones and leaves some out. The sample yields 150,000 or so clones, approximately 80% seen once. The sequenced sample was PBMCs. These receptors all stem from a man younger than 40 in good health and CMV-seropositive. Each CDR3 is given with its conserved first and last residue. A D gene is named only where the DNA matches it firmly. Clone size is given for some rows only: seen once, a few or many times, or a class if the clone is expanded.

v_call: TRBV28; j_call: TRBJ2-7; d_call: TRBD2; clone_size: .; cdr3_nt: TGTGCCAGCAGAATAGCGGGATTCTACGAGCAGTACTTC; cdr3_aa: CASRIAGFYEQYF
v_call: TRBV5-4; j_call: TRBJ2-1; d_call: TRBD2; clone_size: few; cdr3_nt: TGTGCCAGCAGCCCCGGCGGGAGTTCGGGAAATGAGCAGTTCTTC; cdr3_aa: CASSPGGSSGNEQFF
v_call: TRBV15; j_call: TRBJ2-7; d_call: TRBD2; clone_size: .; cdr3_nt: TGTGCCACCAGCCCCCAGGGGAGCGGGGGGACCTACGAGCAGTACTTC; cdr3_aa: CATSPQGSGGTYEQYF
v_call: TRBV29-1; j_call: TRBJ2-4; d_call: .; clone_size: .; cdr3_nt: TGCAGCGCTACCATAAGCGCCAAAAACATTCAGTACTTC; cdr3_aa: CSATISAKNIQYF
v_call: TRBV27; j_call: TRBJ1-5; d_call: TRBD1; clone_size: .; cdr3_nt: TGTGCCAGCAGTACAAGGACAGGGGTCAATCAGCCCCAGCATTTT; cdr3_aa: CASSTRTGVNQPQHF
v_call: TRBV9; j_call: TRBJ2-3; d_call: .; clone_size: few; cdr3_nt: TGTGCCAGCAGCGAGGGGGTATTGCCAGATACGCAGTATTTT; cdr3_aa: CASSEGVLPDTQYF
v_call: TRBV28; j_call: TRBJ2-3; d_call: TRBD2; clone_size: .; cdr3_nt: TGTGCCAGCCTGATAGCGGGAGGGAGGGGAGATACGCAGTATTTT; cdr3_aa: CASLIAGGRGDTQYF
v_call: TRBV6-5; j_call: TRBJ1-3; d_call: .; clone_size: once; cdr3_nt: TGTGCCAGCAGTGAAGAGTTTGGAAACACCATATATTTT; cdr3_aa: CASSEEFGNTIYF
v_call: TRBV27; j_call: TRBJ2-3; d_call: TRBD2; clone_size: .; cdr3_nt: TGTACCAGCAGTTGGACTAGCAGCACAGATACGCAGTATTTT; cdr3_aa: CTSSWTSSTDTQYF
v_call: TRBV28; j_call: TRBJ1-1; d_call: .; clone_size: once; cdr3_nt: TGTGCCAGCAGTCCGACGGGGAGGGGCAGTGAAGCTTTCTTT; cdr3_aa: CASSPTGRGSEAFF
v_call: TRBV12-5; j_call: TRBJ2-3; d_call: TRBD2; clone_size: .; cdr3_nt: TGTGCTAGTGGCTCGGCGGGAGTCACAGATACGCAGTATTTT; cdr3_aa: CASGSAGVTDTQYF
v_call: TRBV11-1; j_call: TRBJ1-1; d_call: TRBD1; clone_size: .; cdr3_nt: TGTGCCAGCAGCTTGTCTTTCACAGGGGGTAACACTGAAGCTTTCTTT; cdr3_aa: CASSLSFTGGNTEAFF
v_call: TRBV5-3; j_call: TRBJ2-7; d_call: TRBD2; clone_size: .; cdr3_nt: TGTGCCAGAAGCTTGGCACACCGGGAACTAGCGGGCTCCTACGAGCAGTACTTC; cdr3_aa: CARSLAHRELAGSYEQYF
v_call: TRBV6-5; j_call: TRBJ2-7; d_call: .; clone_size: .; cdr3_nt: TGTGCCAGCGGGGAATTTAGGGGGAACTACGAGCAGTACTTC; cdr3_aa: CASGEFRGNYEQYF
v_call: TRBV4-1; j_call: TRBJ2-1; d_call: TRBD2; clone_size: .; cdr3_nt: TGCGCCAGCAGCCAAGCTACTAGCGTGTACAATGAGCAGTTCTTC; cdr3_aa: CASSQATSVYNEQFF
v_call: TRBV25-1; j_call: TRBJ2-2; d_call: TRBD1; clone_size: many; cdr3_nt: TGTGCCAGCAGTGGGACAGGGGACACCGGGGAGCTGTTTTTT; cdr3_aa: CASSGTGDTGELFF
v_call: TRBV25-1; j_call: TRBJ2-1; d_call: .; clone_size: .; cdr3_nt: TGTGCCAGCAGTGGTCAGGTGGCCAATGAGCAGTTCTTC; cdr3_aa: CASSGQVANEQFF
v_call: TRBV9; j_call: TRBJ2-1; d_call: .; clone_size: once; cdr3_nt: TGTGCCAGCAGCGTAGGATCGAGGGCCCACAATGAGCAGTTCTTC; cdr3_aa: CASSVGSRAHNEQFF
v_call: TRBV7-8; j_call: TRBJ2-2; d_call: TRBD1; clone_size: .; cdr3_nt: TGTGCCAGCAGCTCGGGACAGCCTAGGACGGGGGAGCTGTTTTTT; cdr3_aa: CASSSGQPRTGELFF
v_call: TRBV5-1; j_call: TRBJ2-1; d_call: TRBD2; clone_size: .; cdr3_nt: TGCGCCAGCAGACCAGCGGGGGGGAGCTCCTACAATGAGCAGTTCTTC; cdr3_aa: CASRPAGGSSYNEQFF
v_call: TRBV6-5; j_call: TRBJ1-5; d_call: .; clone_size: .; cdr3_nt: TGTGCCAGCAGTTACTCTAGGGGTAATCCCCAGCATTTT; cdr3_aa: CASSYSRGNPQHF
v_call: TRBV5-1; j_call: TRBJ2-7; d_call: TRBD1; clone_size: .; cdr3_nt: TGCGCCAGCAGCCTGGGACAGGGACAGGGTGACTACGAGCAGTACTTC; cdr3_aa: CASSLGQGQGDYEQYF
v_call: TRBV7-2; j_call: TRBJ2-5; d_call: .; clone_size: .; cdr3_nt: TGTGCCAGCAGCTTAGCGGAGGGGCAGGAGACCCAGTACTTC; cdr3_aa: CASSLAEGQETQYF
v_call: TRBV7-2; j_call: TRBJ2-3; d_call: TRBD2; clone_size: .; cdr3_nt: TGTGCCAGCAGCCCGGGACTAGCGGTCCCAGATACGCAGTATTTT; cdr3_aa: CASSPGLAVPDTQYF
v_call: TRBV5-1; j_call: TRBJ1-4; d_call: .; clone_size: few; cdr3_nt: TGCGCCAGCAGCTTGGCAGGTAGTTCAAGTGAAAAACTGTTTTTT; cdr3_aa: CASSLAGSSSEKLFF
v_call: TRBV4-1; j_call: TRBJ2-3; d_call: .; clone_size: few; cdr3_nt: TGCGCCAGCAGCCAAGAACGCACAGGAGTCCTTTCTAGCACAGATACGCAGTATTTT; cdr3_aa: CASSQERTGVLSSTDTQYF
v_call: TRBV11-2; j_call: TRBJ1-4; d_call: .; clone_size: .; cdr3_nt: TGTGCCAGCAGCTTAGGCAGGGAAGTGTTTTTT; cdr3_aa: CASSLGREVFF
v_call: TRBV6-5; j_call: TRBJ2-1; d_call: TRBD1; clone_size: .; cdr3_nt: TGTGCCAGCAGTTACCGAACCGGAACAGGGGGTGAGCAGTTCTTC; cdr3_aa: CASSYRTGTGGEQFF